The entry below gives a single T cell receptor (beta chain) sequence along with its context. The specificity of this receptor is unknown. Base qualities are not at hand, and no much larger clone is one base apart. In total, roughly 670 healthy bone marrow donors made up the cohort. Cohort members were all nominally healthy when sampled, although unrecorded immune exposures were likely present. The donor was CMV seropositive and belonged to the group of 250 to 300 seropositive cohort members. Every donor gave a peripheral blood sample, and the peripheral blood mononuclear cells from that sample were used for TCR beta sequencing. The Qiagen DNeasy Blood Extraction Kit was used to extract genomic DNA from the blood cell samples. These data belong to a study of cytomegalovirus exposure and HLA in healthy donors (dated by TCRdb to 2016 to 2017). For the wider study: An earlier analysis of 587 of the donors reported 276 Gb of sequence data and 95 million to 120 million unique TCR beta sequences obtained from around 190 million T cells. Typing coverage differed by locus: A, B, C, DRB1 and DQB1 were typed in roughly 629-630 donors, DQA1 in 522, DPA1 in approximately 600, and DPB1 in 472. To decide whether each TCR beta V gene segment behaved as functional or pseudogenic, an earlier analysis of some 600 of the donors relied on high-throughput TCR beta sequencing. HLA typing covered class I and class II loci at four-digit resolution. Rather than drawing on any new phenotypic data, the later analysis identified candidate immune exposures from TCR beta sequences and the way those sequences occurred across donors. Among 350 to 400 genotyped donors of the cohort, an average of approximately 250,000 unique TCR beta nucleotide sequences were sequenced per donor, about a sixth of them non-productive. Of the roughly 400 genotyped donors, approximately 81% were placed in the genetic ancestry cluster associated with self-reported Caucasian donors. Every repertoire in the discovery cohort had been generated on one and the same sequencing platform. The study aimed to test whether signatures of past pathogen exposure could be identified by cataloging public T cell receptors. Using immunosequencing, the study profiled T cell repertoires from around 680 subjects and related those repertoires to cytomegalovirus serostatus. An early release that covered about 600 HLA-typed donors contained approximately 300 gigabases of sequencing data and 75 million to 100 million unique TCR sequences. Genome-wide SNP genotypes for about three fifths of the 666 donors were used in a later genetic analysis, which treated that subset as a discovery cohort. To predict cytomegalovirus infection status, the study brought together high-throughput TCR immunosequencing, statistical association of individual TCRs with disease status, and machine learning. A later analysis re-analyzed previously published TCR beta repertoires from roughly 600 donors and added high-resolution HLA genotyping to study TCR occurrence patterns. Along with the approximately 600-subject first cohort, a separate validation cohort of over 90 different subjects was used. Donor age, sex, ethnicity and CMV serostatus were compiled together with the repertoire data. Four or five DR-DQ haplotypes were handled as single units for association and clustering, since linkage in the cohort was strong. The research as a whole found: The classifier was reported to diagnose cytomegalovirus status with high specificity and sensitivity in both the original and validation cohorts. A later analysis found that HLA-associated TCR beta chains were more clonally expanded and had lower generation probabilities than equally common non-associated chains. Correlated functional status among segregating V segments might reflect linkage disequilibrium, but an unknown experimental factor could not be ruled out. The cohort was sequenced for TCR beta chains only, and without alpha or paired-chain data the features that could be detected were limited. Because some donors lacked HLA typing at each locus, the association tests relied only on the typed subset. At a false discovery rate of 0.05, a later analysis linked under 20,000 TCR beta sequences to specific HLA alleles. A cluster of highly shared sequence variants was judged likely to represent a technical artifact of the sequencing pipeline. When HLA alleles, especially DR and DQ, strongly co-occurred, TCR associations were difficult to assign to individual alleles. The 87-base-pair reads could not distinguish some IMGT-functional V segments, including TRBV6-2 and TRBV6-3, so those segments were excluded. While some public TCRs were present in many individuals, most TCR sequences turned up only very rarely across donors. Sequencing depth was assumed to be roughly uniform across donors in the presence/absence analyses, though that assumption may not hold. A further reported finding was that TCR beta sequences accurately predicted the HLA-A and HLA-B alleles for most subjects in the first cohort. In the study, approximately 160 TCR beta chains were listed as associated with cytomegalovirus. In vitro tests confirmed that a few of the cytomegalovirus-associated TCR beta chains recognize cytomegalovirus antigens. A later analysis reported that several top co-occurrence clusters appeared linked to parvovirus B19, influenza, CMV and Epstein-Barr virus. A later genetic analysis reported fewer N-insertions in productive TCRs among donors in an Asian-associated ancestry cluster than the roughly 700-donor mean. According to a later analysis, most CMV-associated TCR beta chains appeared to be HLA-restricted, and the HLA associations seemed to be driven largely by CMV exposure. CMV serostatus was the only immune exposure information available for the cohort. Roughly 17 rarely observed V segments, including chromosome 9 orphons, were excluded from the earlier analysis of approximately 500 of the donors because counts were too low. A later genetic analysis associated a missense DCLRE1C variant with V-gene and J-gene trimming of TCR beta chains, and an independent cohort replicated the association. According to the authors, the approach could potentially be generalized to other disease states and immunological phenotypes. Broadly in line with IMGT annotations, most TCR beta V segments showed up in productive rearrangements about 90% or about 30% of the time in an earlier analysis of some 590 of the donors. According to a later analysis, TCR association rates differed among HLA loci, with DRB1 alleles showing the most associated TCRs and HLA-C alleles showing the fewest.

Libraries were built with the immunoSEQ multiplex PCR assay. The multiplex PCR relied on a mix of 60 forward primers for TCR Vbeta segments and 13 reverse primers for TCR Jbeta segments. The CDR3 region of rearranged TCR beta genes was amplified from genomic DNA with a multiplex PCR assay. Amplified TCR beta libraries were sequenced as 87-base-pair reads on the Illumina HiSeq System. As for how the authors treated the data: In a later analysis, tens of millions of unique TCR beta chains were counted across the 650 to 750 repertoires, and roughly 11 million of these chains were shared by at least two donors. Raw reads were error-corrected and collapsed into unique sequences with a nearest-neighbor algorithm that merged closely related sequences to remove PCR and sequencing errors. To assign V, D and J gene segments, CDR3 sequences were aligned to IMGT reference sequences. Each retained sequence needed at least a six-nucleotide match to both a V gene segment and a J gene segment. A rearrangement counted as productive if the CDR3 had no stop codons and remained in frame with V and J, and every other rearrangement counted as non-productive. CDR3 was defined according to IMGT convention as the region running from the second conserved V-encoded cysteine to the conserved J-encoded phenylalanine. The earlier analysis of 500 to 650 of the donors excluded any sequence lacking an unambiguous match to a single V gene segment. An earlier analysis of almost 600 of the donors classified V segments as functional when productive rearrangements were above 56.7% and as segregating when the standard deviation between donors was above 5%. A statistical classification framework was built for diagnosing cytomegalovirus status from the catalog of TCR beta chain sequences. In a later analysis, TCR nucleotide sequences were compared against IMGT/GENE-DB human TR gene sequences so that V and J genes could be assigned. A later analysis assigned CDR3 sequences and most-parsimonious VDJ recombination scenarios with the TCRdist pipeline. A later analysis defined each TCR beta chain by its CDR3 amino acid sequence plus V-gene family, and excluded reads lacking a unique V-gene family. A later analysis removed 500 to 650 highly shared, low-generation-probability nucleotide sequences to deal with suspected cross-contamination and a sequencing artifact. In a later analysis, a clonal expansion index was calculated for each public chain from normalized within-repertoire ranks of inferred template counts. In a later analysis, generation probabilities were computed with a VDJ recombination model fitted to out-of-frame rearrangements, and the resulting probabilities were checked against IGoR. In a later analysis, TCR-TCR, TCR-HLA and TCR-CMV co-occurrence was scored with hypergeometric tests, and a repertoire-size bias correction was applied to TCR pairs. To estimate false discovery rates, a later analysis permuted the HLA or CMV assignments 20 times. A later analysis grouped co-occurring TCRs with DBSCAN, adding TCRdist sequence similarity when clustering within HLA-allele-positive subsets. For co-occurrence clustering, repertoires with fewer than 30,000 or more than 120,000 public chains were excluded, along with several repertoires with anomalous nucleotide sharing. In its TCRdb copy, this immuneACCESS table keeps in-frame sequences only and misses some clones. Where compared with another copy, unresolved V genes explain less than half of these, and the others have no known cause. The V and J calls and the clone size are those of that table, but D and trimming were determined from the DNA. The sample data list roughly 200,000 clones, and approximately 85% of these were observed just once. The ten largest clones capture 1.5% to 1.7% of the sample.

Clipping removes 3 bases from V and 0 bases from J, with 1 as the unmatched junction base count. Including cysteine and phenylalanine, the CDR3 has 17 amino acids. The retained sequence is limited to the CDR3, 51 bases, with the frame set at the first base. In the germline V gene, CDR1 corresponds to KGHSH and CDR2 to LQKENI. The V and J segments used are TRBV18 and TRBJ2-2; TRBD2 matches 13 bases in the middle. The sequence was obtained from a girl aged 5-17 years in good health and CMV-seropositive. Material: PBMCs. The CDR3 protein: CASSPGLAGANTGELFF. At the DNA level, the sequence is TGTGCCAGCTCACCTGGACTAGCGGGGGCGAACACCGGGGAGCTGTTTTTT. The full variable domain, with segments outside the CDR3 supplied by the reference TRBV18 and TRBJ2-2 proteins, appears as NAGVMQNPRHLVRRRGQEARLRCSPMKGHSHVYWYRQLPEEGLKFMVYLQKENIIDESGMPKERFSAEFPKEGPSILRIQQVVRGDSAAYFCASSPGLAGANTGELFFGEGSRLTVL.